Below, 6 T cell receptor beta chains from the same sample are listed, as sequenced in a study of identical twins. TCRdb itself ran the 5' RACE reads through MiXCR, one entry per CDR3 protein. There are 1.5 million to 2 million distinct CDR3 sequences in the sample; about 32% occur only once, and under 0.35% lies in the top ten. Sequencing was done on a sample of cord blood. The receptors derive from a newborn girl in good health.

The chain links TRBV12-3 or TRBV12-4 to TRBJ1-1, with a tentative D call TRBD1 (5 bases). The CDR3 spans 13 residues. V was shortened by 7 bases and J by 9 bases, with 18 bases between the two germline ends. This chain's CDR3 is CASTPGQGLKAFF. CDR3 DNA: TGTGCCAGCACCCCCGGGCAGGGTCTGAAAGCTTTCTTT.

This clonotype has ten or more counts. The chain is built from TRBV29-1 and TRBJ2-7, with D possibly matching TRBD1 (5 bases). Germline CDR1 is SQVTM and CDR2 is ANQGSEA. Trimming left V 4 bases short and J 0 bases short, with 7 bases between. This CDR3 comprises 12 residues. This chain's CDR3 is CSVGTLSYEQYF. As DNA, the CDR3 is TGCAGCGTTGGGACACTCTCCTACGAGCAGTACTTC.

This clonotype was detected only a few times. This chain joins TRBV7-9 and TRBJ1-6; D perhaps matches TRBD1 (5 bases). The CDR3 extends over 14 amino acids. Trimming shortened V by 4 bases and J by 8 bases, and 12 bases separated the two germline ends. CDR1 and CDR2 (germline): SEHNR, FQNEAQ (reference sequence). In DNA form, the CDR3 reads TGTGCCAGCAGCTACGGGGGTGTTGATTCACCCCTCCACTTT. Translation: CASSYGGVDSPLHF.

The table lists this clonotype with a few counts. This chain links TRBV3-1 with TRBJ1-5; no firm D call. V lost 0 bases and J 6 bases, leaving 6 bases between the germline ends. Germline values: CDR1 LGHDT, CDR2 YNNKEL (reference sequence). The CDR3 is 13 residues long. CDR3 DNA: TGTGCCAGCAGCCAAGATTATGGTCAGCCCCAGCATTTT. It codes for CASSQDYGQPQHF.

This clonotype was observed a few times. DNA of the CDR3: TGTGCCAGCAGCCAAGAACTAGTGAGCACAGATACGCAGTATTTT. Translated: CASSQELVSTDTQYF. This chain links TRBV4-2 with TRBJ2-3; weak D call: TRBD2 (5 bases). The germline gives CDR1 LGHNA, CDR2 YNFKEQ. The CDR3 covers 15 residues. The V end was cut by 0 bases, the J end by 0 bases, with 7 bases between.

J is TRBJ2-1 and V is TRBV27, with TRBD2 matching over 8 bases. After removal of 4 bases from V and 9 bases from J, the junction contained 8 bases not matched to a gene. The CDR3 consists of 14 residues. CDR1 is MNHEY, CDR2 SMNVEV, per germline (reference sequence). This chain's CDR3 is CASSSSGRRSEQFF. CDR3 sequence (DNA): TGTGCCAGCAGTTCCAGCGGGAGAAGGAGTGAGCAGTTCTTC.